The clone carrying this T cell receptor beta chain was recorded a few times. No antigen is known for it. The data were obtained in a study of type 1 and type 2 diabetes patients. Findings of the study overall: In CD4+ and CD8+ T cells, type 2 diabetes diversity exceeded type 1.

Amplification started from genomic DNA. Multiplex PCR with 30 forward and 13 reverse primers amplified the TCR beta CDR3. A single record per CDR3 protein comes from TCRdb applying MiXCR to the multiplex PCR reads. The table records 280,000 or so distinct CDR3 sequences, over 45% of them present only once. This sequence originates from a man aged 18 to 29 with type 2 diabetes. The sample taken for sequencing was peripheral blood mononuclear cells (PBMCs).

The CDR3 region has the DNA TGTGCCAGCAGTGCACAGAGTTTGCGGAGCTCCTATAATTCACCCCTCCACTTT. Its translation is CASSAQSLRSSYNSPLHF. The V gene is TRBV2, the J gene TRBJ1-6; D ambiguous. Per the germline V gene, CDR1 is SNHLY and CDR2 is FYNNEI. Trimming stripped 4 bases from V and 0 bases from J, with 16 bases between. The CDR3 is made up of 18 amino acids.